The entry below gives a single T cell receptor (beta chain) sequence along with its context. The data were taken from a study of blood T cell repertoires in COVID-19. Study information: Acute and convalescent COVID-19 specimens originated in the United States, Italy and Spain. The cDNA or gDNA used as material had been derived from T cells, B-cell-depleted T cells, or PBMCs.

Study processing details: Nucleated cell counts were estimated from reference gene primer amplification. The assay was immunoSEQ multiplex PCR, and TCRdb's table has in-frame clones only and misses some. The D gene and trimming were derived from the DNA, and the V and J assignments and clone size from that table. The sample lists approximately 100,000 clones, approximately 84% seen once, with more than 9% in the top ten. The TCR originated in a man aged 65 to 85 with acute or convalescent COVID-19. The sequenced sample consisted of peripheral blood.

The CDR3 DNA reads as TGTGCCAGCAGTGTCCGGGACAGCCCTAACACCGGGGAGCTGTTTTTT. Translated, it gives CASSVRDSPNTGELFF. The rearrangement links TRBV27 to TRBJ2-2; 7 nucleotides align to TRBD1. V trimming: 5 bases; J trimming: 2 bases; junction bases outside the gene matches: 8. This CDR3 comprises 16 residues. Germline V gives CDR1 MNHEY, CDR2 SMNVEV (reference sequence).